The source of this T cell receptor beta chain is a study of naive and memory T cell subsets. Both TRBC1 and TRBC2 were covered by a beta constant-region primer of two equimolar oligonucleotides. The ligated cDNA underwent four PCR rounds using SP2 and nested alpha and beta constant-region primers. From the UMI-ligation and nested PCR reads, TCRdb called clonotypes with MiXCR, one entry per CDR3 protein. The sample gives around 160,000 distinct CDR3 sequences, roughly 22% of which show up once; roughly 0.1% is in the top ten. Overall study findings and caveats: Naive repertoires, especially CD8, held a few larger clonotypes, possibly memory cells re-expressing CD45RA.

The CDR3 runs to 15 residues. Trimming removed 6 bases from V and 5 bases from J; junction bases left unmatched: 6. On this clonotype: Antigen specificity is unknown.

The source is a human donor in good health. Sequenced material: naive CD4+ T cells from blood. The chain couples TRBV12-3 or TRBV12-4 to TRBJ2-1, with TRBD2 matching 11 bases. DNA of the CDR3: TGTGCCAGCAGCCCACTAGCGGGAGCTAACAATGAGCAGTTCTTC. Translation: CASSPLAGANNEQFF.